This T cell receptor beta chain appears in the sequencing data of a study of shared clonotypes between healthy human individuals. Broader study findings: Among four donors, roughly 5.4% of naive CD4 clonotypes were found in common. The low donor count limited represented genetic and exposure-history diversity.

With 6 bases clipped from V and 2 bases from J, the junction kept 12 bases outside the gene matches. The CDR3 is 17 residues long. Germline CDR1 SGHNT, CDR2 YYREEE (reference sequence). On this clone: The antigen remains undetermined.

TCRdb's copy holds only in-frame clones and misses some; the assay was immunoSEQ multiplex PCR. The repertoire holds 2 million to 3 million clones, under 95% seen once, with about 0.34% in the top ten. Nashville, Tennessee was home to all donors, who were Caucasian adults. CD4+ cell separation produced CD45RA+ naive and CD45RA-negative memory subsets. The sequencing sample was made of naive CD4+ T cells from PBMCs. Subset here: CD45RA+ positively selected. This clonotype was obtained from a man between 18 and 29 years old in good health. Some clones in this sample may be carry-over from other donors' samples. The chain joins TRBV5-4 to TRBJ2-2, with TRBD2 matching 8 bases. In nucleotides, the CDR3 is TGTGCCAGCACTAGAGGGAGCGGGAGAAGTAACACCGGGGAGCTGTTTTTT. Protein sequence: CASTRGSGRSNTGELFF.